Below, one T cell receptor (beta chain) is given with its context. The record originates from a study of T cell clonotyping in hematopoietic cell transplantation. Sequenced by immunoSEQ multiplex PCR; TCRdb stores in-frame clones only, minus some. This table holds about 11,000 clones, 80% to 90% found once. The CDR3 loop spans 15 amino acids. Between the trimmed V and J ends, which lost 1 base and 6 bases, there was a span of 13 bases. The germline V gene has CDR1 LNHDA and CDR2 SQIVND (reference sequence). The rearrangement joins TRBV19 to TRBJ2-1, with unresolved D. This sequence originates from a female patient aged 55-70 years who had an allogeneic stem cell transplant from an unrelated donor, so the T cells may come from the graft donor. Some clones in this sample may be carry-over from other donors' samples. The sample was PBMCs, taken 100 days after allogeneic stem cell transplant. CDR3 nucleotide sequence: TGTGCCAGTAGTATAGTCCCACCAGAGTCCAATGAGCAGTTCTTC. Its translation: CASSIVPPESNEQFF.